The 10 T cell receptor beta chains below were found in one sample sequenced in a study of blood T cell repertoires in COVID-19. Profiling relied on immunoSEQ multiplex PCR, and the TCRdb table lists in-frame clones only, not all of them. Among about 99,000 clones, nearly 90% were seen once, and the ten largest hold roughly 3%. The sample consisted of peripheral blood. Source of these receptors: a man between 50 and 59 years old in a cohort sampled during active COVID-19.

This chain connects TRBV3-1 (or the pseudogene TRBV3-2) to TRBJ1-1, with unresolved D. Germline V gene sequence: CDR1 LGHDT, CDR2 YNNKEL (reference sequence). The CDR3 runs to 15 residues. With 2 bases removed from V and 2 bases from J, the gap between germline ends came to 12 bases. Here the CDR3 reads CASSQFFTGNTEAFF. In nucleotides, the CDR3 is TGTGCCAGCAGCCAATTCTTTACCGGTAACACTGAAGCTTTCTTT.

The chain carries TRBV6-5 and TRBJ2-5; perhaps TRBD2 as D (6 bases). Germline CDR1 MNHEY, CDR2 SVGAGI. The CDR3 consists of 14 residues. The germline V and J ends were trimmed by 2 bases and 5 bases, with 12 bases remaining between them. CDR3: CASSYAGPGETQYF. CDR3 bases: TGTGCCAGCAGTTACGCGGGACCGGGGGAGACCCAGTACTTC.

This chain uses TRBV5-1 with TRBJ2-5; D is unresolved. V lost 1 base and J lost 5, with 12 bases in between. This CDR3 contains 14 residues. CDR1 is SGHRS, CDR2 YFSETQ, per germline. The CDR3 loop reads CASSLLPTGETQYF. The DNA for the CDR3 is TGCGCCAGCAGCTTGTTGCCGACCGGGGAGACCCAGTACTTC.

The rearrangement uses TRBV6-5 and TRBJ2-7; D call uncertain. V lost 8 bases to trimming and J lost 6 bases, with 11 bases between them. This CDR3 spans 11 amino acids. The germline gives CDR1 MNHEY, CDR2 SVGAGI. The CDR3 protein is CASESVAEQYV. The CDR3 DNA is TGTGCCAGCGAGTCGGTCGCCGAGCAGTACGTC.

J is TRBJ2-2 and V is TRBV11-3; 11 nucleotides line up with TRBD2. V lost 0 bases to trimming and J lost 3 bases; unmatched junction nucleotides: 3. The V gene's germline CDR1 is SGHNT and CDR2 YENEEA. This CDR3 is built from 17 residues. This CDR3 reads CASSLELAGVHTGELFF. CDR3 DNA: TGTGCCAGCAGCTTAGAACTAGCGGGGGTCCACACCGGGGAGCTGTTTTTT.

The chain employs TRBV5-6 and TRBJ2-7, with D uncertain. This CDR3 contains 11 residues. The germline gives CDR1 SGHDT, CDR2 YYEEEE. The V gene lost 2 bases and the J gene lost 4 bases, with 4 bases spanning the gap. CDR3: CASSFSYEQYF. The CDR3 DNA reads TGTGCCAGCAGCTTCAGTTACGAGCAGTACTTC.

The DNA of the CDR3 is TGCGCCAGCAGCCAAACCTTCTTGACAGGGGGATATGATCAGCCCCAGCATTTT. This gives the protein CASSQTFLTGGYDQPQHF. The chain carries TRBV4-1 and TRBJ1-5; TRBD1 aligns across 9 bases. Per germline, CDR1 MGHRA and CDR2 YSYEKL. The V gene end was trimmed by 2 bases and the J gene end by 5 bases; junction bases not matched to a gene: 13. CDR3 length equals 18 residues.

V gene TRBV9 combines with J gene TRBJ2-3, with D perhaps matching TRBD1 (6 bases). V lost 0 bases, J lost 1 base, and 12 bases lay in between. The CDR3 loop spans 16 amino acids. Germline V gene sequence: CDR1 SGDLS, CDR2 YYNGEE. CDR3 residues: CASSVARGFRTDTQYF. The DNA for the CDR3 is TGTGCCAGCAGCGTAGCCAGGGGCTTCCGCACAGATACGCAGTATTTT. Full variable domain (remainder filled in from reference TRBV9 and TRBJ2-3): DSGVTQTPKHLITATGQRVTLRCSPRSGDLSVYWYQQSLDQGLQFLIQYYNGEERAKGNILERFSAQQFPDLHSELNLSSLELGDSALYFCASSVARGFRTDTQYFGPGTRLTVL.

This rearrangement joins TRBV4-1 to TRBJ1-5; no firm D call. V lost 0 bases and J lost 5, with 8 bases in between. CDR1 MGHRA and CDR2 YSYEKL come from the germline V gene. The CDR3 loop spans 14 amino acids. CDR3 nucleotide sequence: TGCGCCAGCAGCCAAGAGGCCAGCGATCAGCCCCAGCATTTT. Translation gives CASSQEASDQPQHF.

The rearrangement links TRBV21-1 to TRBJ2-7; the table gives TRBD1 as D, unverified against the DNA. TRBV21-1 is reported as a pseudogene. This CDR3 comprises 15 residues. The CDR3 here is CASSNGPVTDYEQYF. The CDR3 DNA sequence: TGTGCCAGCAGCAACGGACCCGTGACAGACTACGAGCAGTACTTC.